Here is one TCR beta chain with its context. Its cognate antigen has yet to be identified. The junction does not match germline at one end; this may be a read error. The entry originates in a study of regulatory T cells in long-lasting Graves disease (dated by TCRdb to about 2021). For the wider study: Patients with newly diagnosed Graves' disease had been on antithyroid drugs for under 3 months. Persistent Graves' disease patients were compared with newly diagnosed Graves' disease patients by peripheral blood TCR sequencing and RNA sequencing. The study was registered as a clinical trial and conducted in China. A total of 33 samples were covered by TCR sequencing, comprising approximately 13 persistent and around 20 newly diagnosed Graves' disease patients. Findings and caveats that apply to the study as a whole: Persistent disease showed preferential use of TRBV28, TRBJ1-2 and TRBJ2-5, whereas newly diagnosed disease favored TRBV20-1 and TRBJ2-1. Only the TCR beta chain was sequenced and analyzed. The small sample size was acknowledged by the authors as a limitation that may reduce accuracy. Persistent Graves' disease patients showed lower TCR Shannon entropy and fewer highly expanded clones than newly diagnosed patients, suggesting clonal expansion. Peripheral blood alone was examined, since thyroid tissue, which constituted the primary lesion, could not be accessed. Persistent patients shared more public clonotypes among themselves (approximately 2,500) than newly diagnosed patients did (more than 950).

From a lookup of the germline V gene, CDR1 and CDR2 are SGHVS and FQNEAQ. Reading from cysteine to phenylalanine, the CDR3 counts 17 amino acids. Only the CDR3 part of the read is kept: 51 bases, read in frame from the first base. Library preparation used multiplex PCR. The sample was run on an Illumina HiSeq 4000. iRepertoire HTBI primers and Arm-PCR amplification of CDR3 regions were used to construct TCR beta libraries. PCR products were gel purified before sequencing. The original pipeline was this. Gene usage analysis of CDR3 amino acid clonotypes used the approximately 62 TRBV and approximately 13 TRBJ segments found across samples. Filtered high-quality paired reads were merged into contigs using COPE and FqMerger. BLAST was used to align contigs to the IMGT TRBV, TRBD and TRBJ reference genes, and CDR3 was defined following IMGT. Any clonotype with a frequency above 0.1% was classified as a highly expanded clone. Repertoire diversity was measured by Shannon entropy, and V-J evenness by the Gini coefficient. Public clonotypes were defined as clonotypes shared by more than one individual. The raw public reads went through TCRdb reprocessing: fastp at Q25, MiXCR clone calling, in-frame beta chains kept. Rows matching on CDR3 protein sequence are summarized as one entry with the most common DNA and genes. The authors' filters were not applied to this entry. A total of hundreds of thousands of distinct CDR3 sequences appear in this sample, roughly 15% of them only once. The top ten hold approximately 7.8% of the sample.

The time point label corresponds to: newly diagnosed GD, antithyroid drugs for less than 3 months. RNA was extracted from PBMCs in TRIzol for both TCR sequencing and RNA sequencing. Graves' disease was diagnosed according to American Thyroid Association guidelines. Patients were recruited from an endocrinology department in Xi'an, China. Each patient gave 9 to 10 milliliters of peripheral blood, collected in an EDTA anticoagulant tube. Ficoll Paque Plus density gradient separation was used to isolate PBMCs, and no additional T cell sorting was done. An Agilent 2100 Bioanalyzer and agarose gel were used to assess RNA quality, and a NanoDrop 2000 was used to measure RNA concentration. These same records also appear under a second study, on T cells in Graves' hyperthyroidism and ophthalmopathy. According to the second study: A patient counted as having stable Graves' hyperthyroidism if no progression to ophthalmopathy occurred over 18 months of follow-up. Hyperthyroidism patients were aged 18 to 65 years and newly diagnosed, with disease duration of less than 2 months. Any patient with an uncontrolled infection, another autoimmune disease, pregnancy or lactation was excluded. Diagnoses were based on clinical symptoms, serum thyroxine and TRAb, thyroid ultrasound and orbital computed tomography. For the first round of RT-PCR on the TCR CDR3, the HTBI primer set was used together with the Qiagen OneStep RT-PCR kit. Blood samples also contained most of the expanded thyroid clonotypes (frequency above 0.001), which suggests that blood repertoires may reflect thyroid immune responses. A model built on a 13 V-J signature distinguished ophthalmopathy from stable hyperthyroidism, reaching 85% to 90% sensitivity and around 82% specificity in cross-validation and 80%/75% in testing. In validation, the model predicted progression to ophthalmopathy with roughly 66% sensitivity and 72% to 85% specificity, a median of 6.5 months before onset. To identify TCR V-J signatures that set the groups apart, the researchers used a discovery cohort of about a hundred patients, made up of roughly 40 with Graves' ophthalmopathy and 57 with stable Graves' hyperthyroidism. Prospective prediction of ophthalmopathy was tested in an independent validation cohort of 18 to 20 hyperthyroidism patients and 15 to 17 patients who later progressed to ophthalmopathy. The roughly 91 discovery patients were randomly divided into training and test sets at a 7:3 ratio. The study also compared thyroid tissue and blood T-cell repertoires from more than 5 Graves' hyperthyroidism patients. Following sampling, methimazole starting at 30 mg daily was given to hyperthyroidism patients, and high-dose intravenous methylprednisolone was given to ophthalmopathy patients. A second multiplex PCR round built the libraries, followed by size selection and purification. The libraries were sequenced on an Illumina HiSeq2000 using paired-end 100 bp reads. SOAPnuke was used to process the raw data, removing reads that contained adapters or uncalled bases, had a mean Phred below 15, or lacked an exact match to the constant primer or identifier. COPE v1.2.5 was used to merge the high-quality paired reads, and each unique nucleotide sequence was defined as a clonotype. MiTCR v1.1 was used to align the clonotypes against IMGT TRBV, TRBD and TRBJ reference segments. Analysis was restricted to V-J combinations with a frequency above 0.0001, which covered just over 98% of repertoires. A TCS score was defined as the ratio between F50 (clonal expansion) and ExV (chaos), using BLOSUM62-based TCRdist between CDR3 peptides within each V-J. Welch's t-statistics and random forest reduced fewer than 600 V-J features to fewer than 15, which were used in a naive Bayes classifier (R e1071). No statistical method was used to fix the sample size in advance, and group allocation was not hidden from the investigators. According to the paper, TCR Vbeta CDR3 sequencing was carried out on 135 peripheral blood samples, which came from 40 to 45 ophthalmopathy, around 74 hyperthyroidism and 17 progressor patients.

Material: peripheral blood mononuclear cells (PBMCs), obtained at new diagnosis, from a patient treated with antithyroid drugs. The V and J segments used are TRBV7-8 and TRBJ2-4, with 7 bases aligning to TRBD1. The TCR originated in a woman aged 40 to 50 with Graves disease. Donor details come from another sample of the same person, matched by shared clones. The nucleotide sequence reads TGTGCCAGCAGCTCACCCGACAGGGCGCCTGCCAAAAACACTCAGTACTTC. Its protein is CASSSPDRAPAKNTQYF.